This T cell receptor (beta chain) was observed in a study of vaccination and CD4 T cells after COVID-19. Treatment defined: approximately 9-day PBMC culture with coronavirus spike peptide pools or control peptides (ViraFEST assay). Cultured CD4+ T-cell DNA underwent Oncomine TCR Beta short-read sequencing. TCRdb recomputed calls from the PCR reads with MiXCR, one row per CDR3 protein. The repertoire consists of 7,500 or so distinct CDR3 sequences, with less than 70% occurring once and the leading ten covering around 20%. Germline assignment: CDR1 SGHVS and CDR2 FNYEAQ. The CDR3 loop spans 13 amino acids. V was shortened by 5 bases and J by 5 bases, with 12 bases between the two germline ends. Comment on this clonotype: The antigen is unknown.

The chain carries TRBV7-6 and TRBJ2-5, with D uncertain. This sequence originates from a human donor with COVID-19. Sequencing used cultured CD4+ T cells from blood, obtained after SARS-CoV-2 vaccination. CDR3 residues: CASSMVGMETQYF. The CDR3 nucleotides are TGTGCCAGCAGCATGGTCGGTATGGAGACCCAGTACTTC.